This T cell receptor (beta chain) was observed in a study of identical twins. Overall study results and limits: There were fewer insertions in abundant cord blood beta clonotypes, but memory repertoires showed no such pattern. Alpha sequences out of frame and shared by twins had excess low generation probability.

TCRdb reprocessed the 5' RACE reads via MiXCR and lists one record per CDR3 protein. The data hold 500,000 or so distinct CDR3 sequences, with roughly a fifth observed a single time. The CDR3 loop spans 13 amino acids. V lost 5 bases and J 3 bases, leaving 13 bases between the germline ends. Germline lookup yields CDR1 SQVTM and CDR2 ANQGSEA. Concerning this clonotype itself: Its specificity is unknown.

The donors were all healthy and Caucasian. These data are also associated with another study on T cells expressing NK-cell markers. Per that paper: Cells sorted as CD3+CD56+NKG2C+, CD3+CD56+NKG2C- and CD3+CD56-NKG2C+ T cells supplied the TCR beta repertoires.

The receptor comes from a woman younger than 35 in good health. The chain couples TRBV29-1 to TRBJ1-1; possibly TRBD1 for D (5 bases). The sample consisted of CD4+ T cells sorted from blood. The CDR3 nucleotides are TGCAGCGTTCAAGGGGACTCCTACACTGAAGCTTTCTTT. This sequence encodes CSVQGDSYTEAFF.